This TCR beta chain was sequenced during a study of spatial heterogeneity in lung cancer. On the study more broadly: TCR transcript counts in tumor regions correlated strongly with a T cell module score from matched bulk RNA-seq.

The time point: sample taken at primary tumor resection. The input material, whole RNA from tumor, nontumor lung or frozen PBMC, was sequenced unsorted. Individually, TCR cDNA molecules were each labelled with a unique molecular identifier. TCRdb reanalysed the 5' RACE reads using MiXCR and keeps one entry per CDR3 protein. The data show around 11,000 distinct CDR3 sequences, under 9.5% seen once. Worth noting for this clonotype: Its antigen is not identified. A library prepared for alpha chains yielded this beta chain as an off-target read; its size is of little meaning.

Regarding the study as a whole: Tumor mutation count correlated with how many alpha and beta TCRs expanded intratumorally. The recorded estimate of tumor T cell coverage is approximately 6.3% for alpha chains and under 15% for beta chains.

V lost 4 bases and J 1 base, leaving 17 bases between the germline ends. The CDR3 covers 18 residues. Germline-derived CDR1 and CDR2 are WNHNN and SYGVQD (reference sequence). The sequence was collected from a female donor with early-stage non-small cell lung cancer. The source material was lung tumor tissue, sampled at surgery. The chain recombines TRBV10-1 with TRBJ2-6; D perhaps matches TRBD1 (6 bases). The CDR3 protein is CASSGNRDWESGANVLTF. CDR3 DNA sequence: TGCGCCAGCAGTGGAAACAGGGATTGGGAATCTGGGGCCAACGTCCTGACTTTC.